This T cell receptor (beta chain) was identified during a study of OX40 agonist ivuxolimab in advanced cancers. The study, taken as a whole, reports: Circulating CD4+ and CD8+ T cells showed clonal expansion by week 6 at 0.1 to 3.0 mg/kg.

Concerning this clone: Its antigen is undetermined.

The table came from immunoSEQ multiplex PCR; TCRdb's copy has only in-frame clones and leaves some out. The data hold about 70,000 clones, with 80% to 90% observed a single time. The V end lost 6 bases, the J end lost 10 bases, and 19 bases lay between the germline ends. This CDR3 spans 14 amino acids. Germline V gives CDR1 LNHDA, CDR2 SQIVND (reference sequence). The clonotype was recovered from an adult with an advanced solid tumor such as melanoma, head and neck, liver or kidney cancer. The chain has TRBV19 and TRBJ2-1; the D gene is possibly TRBD1 (5 bases). Material: CD4+ or CD8+ T cells sorted from blood, obtained in a trial of the OX40 agonist ivuxolimab. CDR3 bases: TGTGCCAGTAGCTCCGACAGTGCCCGAGTGGAGCAGTTCTTC. Protein: CASSSDSARVEQFF.